The 18 T cell receptor beta chains listed next were all sequenced from one sample in a study of monozygotic twins with cystic fibrosis. This table comes from immunoSEQ multiplex PCR, and its TCRdb copy is limited to in-frame clones, with some not included. The sample lists just under 20,000 clones, about 90% occurring once. Sequenced sample: blood. All receptors derive from a girl aged 2 to 10 with cystic fibrosis.

The rearrangement joins TRBV5-1 to TRBJ2-5, with D maybe TRBD2 (6 bases). The germline V gene encodes CDR1 SGHRS and CDR2 YFSETQ. V was shortened by 7 bases and J by 5 bases, with 6 bases between the two germline ends. The CDR3 length is 10 residues. This chain's CDR3 is CASGGETQYF. In DNA, the CDR3 is TGCGCCAGCGGGGGGGAGACCCAGTACTTC.

The V call is TRBV12-5, the J call TRBJ2-1; no reliable D call. Germline loops: CDR1 LGHNT, CDR2 FRNRAP. The CDR3 sequence is 16 residues long. V was trimmed by 0 bases and J by 0 bases, leaving 9 bases between them. CDR3 in amino acids: CASGLVLQNSYNEQFF. The CDR3 DNA reads TGTGCTAGTGGTTTGGTACTACAGAACTCCTACAATGAGCAGTTCTTC.

This clone was detected a few times. CDR3 nucleotides: TGTGCCAGCAGCGCAATAGGGGACGAGCAGTACTTC. Protein: CASSAIGDEQYF. The genes are TRBV2 and TRBJ2-7; the D gene is possibly TRBD1 (5 bases). The V end was cut by 6 bases, the J end by 5 bases, with 11 bases between. The V gene's germline CDR1 is SNHLY and CDR2 FYNNEI. The CDR3 is 12 amino acids.

The chain is built from TRBV27 and TRBJ1-2, with 8 bases identical to TRBD1. V lost 4 bases, J lost 5 bases, and 6 bases stayed unmatched. There are 14 residues in the CDR3. Per the germline V gene, CDR1 is MNHEY and CDR2 is SMNVEV (reference sequence). CDR3 nucleotides: TGTGCCAGCAGTTCGACAGGGGAATGGTATGGCTACACCTTC. It specifies CASSSTGEWYGYTF.

The rearrangement links TRBV18 to TRBJ1-5; no firm D call. The germline gives CDR1 KGHSH, CDR2 LQKENI. Trimming shortened V by 3 bases and J by 2 bases, and 8 bases separated the two germline ends. This CDR3 region has 14 residues. CDR3: CASSPSRGNQPQHF. The CDR3 bases are TGTGCCAGCTCACCGAGTCGTGGCAATCAGCCCCAGCATTTT.

Only one count was recorded for this clone. The chain links TRBV7-8 to TRBJ2-7; D call uncertain. Between the trimmed V and J ends, which lost 4 bases and 2 bases, there was a span of 9 bases. The CDR3 extends over 13 amino acids. Germline V gene sequence: CDR1 SGHVS, CDR2 FQNEAQ. The CDR3 here is CASSYGSTYEQYF. Here the CDR3 DNA reads TGTGCCAGCAGCTACGGCAGCACCTACGAGCAGTACTTC.

V and J are TRBV12-5 and TRBJ2-3; D call uncertain. There are 13 residues in the CDR3. The V end was cut by 5 bases, the J end by 8 bases, with 14 bases between. CDR1 LGHNT and CDR2 FRNRAP come from the germline V gene. CDR3: CASGPSIIGTQYF. The CDR3 nucleotides read TGTGCTAGTGGTCCTTCTATTATCGGTACGCAGTATTTT.

The rearrangement uses TRBV19 and TRBJ1-2; no reliable D call. The V gene lost 5 bases and the J gene lost 0 bases, with 13 bases spanning the gap. CDR3 length equals 15 residues. CDR1 and CDR2 from the germline V gene are LNHDA and SQIVND (reference sequence). The CDR3 DNA reads as TGTGCCAGTAGTTTTGTAGGCAGCTCTAACTATGGCTACACCTTC. It translates to CASSFVGSSNYGYTF.

The sample holds one count of this clone. The chain carries TRBV7-6 and TRBJ2-7; tentative D call: TRBD1 (7 bases). The CDR3 consists of 14 residues. From germline, CDR1 is SGHVS and CDR2 FNYEAQ. Trimming cost V 5 bases and J 1 base, with 12 bases left between them. DNA of the CDR3: TGTGCCAGCAGCCCGACAGGGACTTCCTACGAGCAGTACTTC. Translation: CASSPTGTSYEQYF.

The V and J genes are TRBV5-5 and TRBJ2-7; a possible D gene is TRBD2 (6 bases). The CDR3 runs to 14 residues. Germline-derived CDR1 and CDR2 are SGHKS and YYEKEE (reference sequence). V dropped 1 base and J dropped 4 bases, with 12 bases sitting between them. CDR3 in DNA: TGTGCCAGCAGCTTGTTAGCGGACTTTTACGAGCAGTACTTC. This codes for CASSLLADFYEQYF. Full variable domain (remainder filled in from reference TRBV5-5 and TRBJ2-7): DAGVTQSPTHLIKTRGQQVTLRCSPISGHKSVSWYQQVLGQGPQFIFQYYEKEERGRGNFPDRFSARQFPNYSSELNVNALLLGDSALYLCASSLLADFYEQYFGPGTRLTVT.

The V gene is TRBV2, the J gene TRBJ2-7; possible D gene TRBD1, 6 bases. The CDR3 runs to 12 residues. Per the germline V gene, CDR1 is SNHLY and CDR2 is FYNNEI. V was shortened by 8 bases and J by 3 bases, with 11 bases between the two germline ends. The CDR3 nucleotides are TGTGCCAGCGTCGGGACAATCTACGAGCAGTACTTC. Amino acids: CASVGTIYEQYF.

The chain is built from TRBV10-1 and TRBJ2-1; the D call may be TRBD1 or TRBD2 (5 bases each). The CDR3 is made up of 14 amino acids. The germline V gene encodes CDR1 WNHNN and CDR2 SYGVQD (reference sequence). Trimming took off 3 bases at V and 4 bases at J, with 10 bases between the two ends. The CDR3 DNA is TGCGCCAGCAGTGACAGGGAGCGGTACAATGAGCAGTTCTTC. It codes for CASSDRERYNEQFF.

This clone was seen just once. V and J are TRBV30 and TRBJ2-7; D is uncertain. V shed 0 bases and J shed 6 bases, with 15 bases lying between them. This CDR3 region has 14 residues. Germline assignment: CDR1 GTSNPN and CDR2 SVGIG (reference sequence). The chain's CDR3 is CAWSVVGDRGEQYF. The CDR3, as DNA: TGTGCCTGGAGTGTAGTTGGGGATAGAGGCGAGCAGTACTTC.

The chain couples TRBV29-1 to TRBJ2-7; D uncertain. The germline V gene has CDR1 SQVTM and CDR2 ANQGSEA. CDR3 length: 13 residues. Between the trimmed V and J ends, which lost 2 bases and 2 bases, there was a span of 10 bases. CDR3 amino acids: CSVETDLTYEQYF. Here the CDR3 DNA reads TGCAGCGTTGAAACCGATTTGACCTACGAGCAGTACTTC.

Concerning this clone: Within the sample, other DNA sequences also encode this same CDR3. The chain carries TRBV7-2 and TRBJ1-5; unclear D gene. Per germline, CDR1 SGHTA and CDR2 FQGNSA. Trimming cost V 3 bases and J 1 base, with 4 bases left between them. This CDR3 comprises 13 residues. The CDR3 region has the DNA TGTGCCAGCAGCTTGGACAGCAATCAGCCCCAGCATTTT. Translated, it gives CASSLDSNQPQHF.

The rearrangement uses TRBV27 and TRBJ2-2, with 7 bases lining up with TRBD2. Trimming removed 5 bases from V and 6 bases from J; junction bases left unmatched: 6. The CDR3 extends over 14 amino acids. Germline CDR1 MNHEY, CDR2 SMNVEV (reference sequence). CDR3 protein: CASSATSPPGELFF. The DNA for the CDR3 is TGTGCCAGCAGTGCGACTAGCCCCCCCGGGGAGCTGTTTTTT.

The chain links TRBV29-1 to TRBJ2-1; 7 positions agree with TRBD2. With 3 bases clipped from V and 7 bases from J, the junction kept 12 bases outside the gene matches. The CDR3 has 15 residues. Per germline, CDR1 SQVTM and CDR2 ANQGSEA. The CDR3 DNA follows: TGCAGCGTTGACCCTGGGGGGGGATATTATAATGAGCAGTTCTTC. Its protein product is CSVDPGGGYYNEQFF.

The chain is built from TRBV29-1 and TRBJ1-5; no reliable D call. The V and J ends lost 6 bases and 1 base respectively, with 10 bases between them. Germline lookup yields CDR1 SQVTM and CDR2 ANQGSEA. The CDR3 is 13 residues long. CDR3 region: CSVSEVSNQPQHF. CDR3 DNA: TGCAGCGTATCGGAGGTGAGCAATCAGCCCCAGCATTTT.